This passage covers 25 T cell receptor beta chains from one sample sequenced in a study of blood T cells in healthy people across ages. Primed by a sample-barcoded 5' primer and a J-beta primer mix, a second PCR proceeded for 7 to 11 cycles. Using its own MiXCR run on the 5' RACE reads, TCRdb lists one record per CDR3 protein. The sample consists of hundreds of thousands of distinct CDR3 sequences, 55% to 70% of them appearing once. The sample taken for sequencing was blood. These receptors came from a man younger than 45 in good health.

This clonotype was picked up one time. This rearrangement joins TRBV4-2 to TRBJ2-4; D may be TRBD1 or TRBD2 (6 bases each). Germline lookup yields CDR1 LGHNA and CDR2 YNFKEQ. CDR3 length: 16 residues. V gave up 0 bases and J gave up 13 bases, with 22 bases separating them. CDR3 residues: CASSQDRRFGGNEQYF. Written as DNA, the CDR3 is TGTGCCAGCAGCCAAGATCGCCGATTCGGGGGCAATGAGCAGTACTTC.

The chain employs TRBV28 and TRBJ2-3; the D gene is possibly TRBD1 (5 bases). Per germline, CDR1 MDHEN and CDR2 SYDVKM. The CDR3 has 11 amino acids. V was cut by 6 bases and J by 6 bases, with 7 bases left in between. The DNA of the CDR3 is TGTGCCAGCAGGTACAGGGATACGCAGTATTTT. It specifies CASRYRDTQYF.

The chain has TRBV20-1 and TRBJ2-7; either TRBD1 or TRBD2 may fit D (5 bases each). Germline values: CDR1 DFQATT, CDR2 SNEGSKA (reference sequence). Trimming removed 1 base at V and 5 bases at J, with 15 bases between. The CDR3 loop spans 14 amino acids. The CDR3 here is CSARVARGRDEQYF. The CDR3 DNA reads as TGCAGTGCTAGAGTTGCGAGGGGAAGGGACGAGCAGTACTTC.

The chain employs TRBV20-1 and TRBJ2-1; D remains ambiguous. Germline CDR1 is DFQATT and CDR2 is SNEGSKA (reference sequence). Trimming took off 4 bases at V and 2 bases at J, with 15 bases between the two ends. There are 15 residues in the CDR3. The chain's CDR3 is CSATPRALAYNEQFF. Written as DNA, the CDR3 is TGCAGTGCTACTCCCCGAGCACTCGCCTACAATGAGCAGTTCTTC.

This clonotype was seen only a few times. The chain uses TRBV5-8 and TRBJ2-7, with D unclear. This CDR3 comprises 15 residues. Looked up from germline, CDR1 is SGHTS and CDR2 is YDEGEE. Trimming removed 4 bases from V and 0 bases from J, with 14 bases in between. CDR3 bases: TGTGCCAGCAGCCTGGGTGGGCAGCCCTCCTACGAGCAGTACTTC. It codes for CASSLGGQPSYEQYF.

The chain carries TRBV7-2 and TRBJ1-2, with D unclear. Looked up from germline, CDR1 is SGHTA and CDR2 is FQGNSA. The V and J ends lost 5 bases and 2 bases respectively, with 12 bases between them. This CDR3 comprises 14 residues. CDR3 sequence (DNA): TGTGCCAGCAGCATAATTTCGGGGAACTATGGCTACACCTTC. The encoded protein is CASSIISGNYGYTF.

The rearrangement uses TRBV12-3 or TRBV12-4 and TRBJ2-3; TRBD2 matches 12 bases. V trimming: 3 bases; J trimming: 4 bases; junction bases outside the gene matches: 8. This CDR3 is built from 17 residues. The DNA for the CDR3 is TGTGCCAGCAGTTTGGGCTGGGGGACTAGCGGGTCAGATACGCAGTATTTT. This translates into CASSLGWGTSGSDTQYF.

This clonotype was counted between two and nine times. This chain uses TRBV11-2 with TRBJ2-3; perhaps D is TRBD1 or TRBD2 (5 bases each). The germline V gene encodes CDR1 SGHAT and CDR2 FQNNGV. V was pared by 5 bases and J by 1 base, with 13 bases between. The CDR3 runs 15 residues. CDR3 sequence reads: CASSPRGRRTDTQYF. In nucleotides, the CDR3 is TGTGCCAGCAGCCCCCGGGGCAGGCGCACAGATACGCAGTATTTT.

The chain carries TRBV10-3 and TRBJ1-2, with TRBD1 as a possible D gene (5 bases). CDR3 length: 14 amino acids. Germline values: CDR1 ENHRY, CDR2 SYGVKD. V gave up 2 bases and J gave up 4 bases, with 11 bases separating them. The CDR3 nucleotides are TGTGCCATCAGTGAGGGGGGAGACGGCTATGGCTACACCTTC. The encoded protein is CAISEGGDGYGYTF.

V and J are TRBV5-1 and TRBJ1-1; possible D gene TRBD1, 5 bases. V gave up 4 bases and J gave up 5 bases, with 12 bases separating them. This CDR3 is built from 13 residues. From germline, CDR1 is SGHRS and CDR2 YFSETQ. CDR3 DNA: TGCGCCAGCAGCCGCGGGACGATAACTGAAGCTTTCTTT. Amino acids: CASSRGTITEAFF.

The chain links TRBV27 to TRBJ2-1; TRBD2 is a possible D gene (5 bases). The CDR3 length is 14 residues. V shed 6 bases and J shed 13 bases, with 22 bases lying between them. Germline V gene lookup returns CDR1 MNHEY and CDR2 SMNVEV (reference sequence). The CDR3: CASRPINAGKNQFF. DNA for the CDR3: TGTGCCAGCAGGCCTATTAATGCCGGGAAAAACCAGTTCTTC.

This clonotype was seen a few times. The chain is built from TRBV7-2 and TRBJ2-4; D is perhaps TRBD1 (7 bases). Germline loops: CDR1 SGHTA, CDR2 FQGNSA. Trimming pared 6 bases from V and 7 bases from J, leaving 16 bases between. The CDR3 covers 14 residues. The CDR3, as DNA: TGTGCCAGCAGTCAAATTCCAGGGGGGAACATTCAGTACTTC. Protein sequence: CASSQIPGGNIQYF.

The table lists this clonotype with a few counts. J is TRBJ2-3 and V is TRBV5-6; no clear D. CDR1 and CDR2 (germline): SGHDT, YYEEEE. V shed 0 bases and J shed 2 bases, with 13 bases lying between them. This CDR3 contains 16 residues. CDR3 DNA sequence: TGTGCCAGCAGCTTGGTCCCCCGAACGCTCACAGATACGCAGTATTTT. It codes for CASSLVPRTLTDTQYF. Together with reference TRBV5-6 and TRBJ2-3, the CDR3 gives the full variable domain: DAGVTQSPTHLIKTRGQQVTLRCSPKSGHDTVSWYQQALGQGPQFIFQYYEEEERQRGNFPDRFSGHQFPNYSSELNVNALLLGDSALYLCASSLVPRTLTDTQYFGPGTRLTVL.

The rearrangement uses TRBV10-2 and TRBJ2-5, with unresolved D. The last part of the DNA fits TRBJ2-7 better; the J call may be wrong. The CDR3 covers 11 residues. Per germline, CDR1 WSHSY and CDR2 SAAADI. The CDR3 loop is CASSESIEQYF. In nucleotides, the CDR3 is TGCGCCAGCAGTGAGTCTATCGAGCAGTACTTC.

This chain uses TRBV29-1 with TRBJ2-7; D ambiguous. The CDR3 is made up of 14 amino acids. V lost 4 bases and J lost 2, with 15 bases in between. Germline V gene data show CDR1 as SQVTM and CDR2 as ANQGSEA. The CDR3 is CSVGPSGNTYEQYF. CDR3 in DNA: TGCAGCGTTGGGCCCTCAGGCAACACCTACGAGCAGTACTTC.

The sample holds a few counts of this clonotype. Just one base apart from a much larger clone, this may be a read error. The CDR3 sequence is CAASRGLGDTQYF. DNA for the CDR3: TGTGCCGCCAGCAGAGGGCTAGGAGATACGCAGTATTTT. The rearrangement links TRBV15 to TRBJ2-3; a weak D match, TRBD2 (5 bases). Germline V gene data show CDR1 as LNHNV and CDR2 as YYDKDF (reference sequence). This CDR3 has 13 residues.

The CDR3: CASSFRGANVLTF. The CDR3 DNA reads TGTGCCAGCAGTTTTCGGGGGGCCAACGTCCTGACTTTC. This chain uses TRBV12-3 or TRBV12-4 with TRBJ2-6; D gene uncertain. V was trimmed by 3 bases and J by 4 bases, leaving 4 bases between them. This CDR3 has 13 residues.

Only a few counts were recorded for this clonotype. This chain connects TRBV18 to TRBJ2-2; the D gene is possibly TRBD2 (6 bases). The V and J ends lost 4 bases and 6 bases respectively, with 9 bases between them. Per the germline V gene, CDR1 is KGHSH and CDR2 is LQKENI. This CDR3 is built from 13 residues. This CDR3 reads CASSQEGAGELFF. In nucleotides, the CDR3 is TGTGCCAGCTCACAGGAGGGAGCCGGGGAGCTGTTTTTT.

The chain couples TRBV20-1 to TRBJ2-2; D not resolved. The V gene lost 0 bases and the J gene lost 0 bases, with 5 bases spanning the gap. The V gene's germline CDR1 is DFQATT and CDR2 SNEGSKA (reference sequence). The CDR3 loop spans 14 amino acids. CDR3 loop: CSAREAANTGELFF. In nucleotides, the CDR3 is TGCAGTGCTAGAGAGGCGGCGAACACCGGGGAGCTGTTTTTT.

This clonotype occurred a few times. The CDR3 nucleotides are TGTGCCAGCAGCCTAAAACGTATCCAAGAGACCCAGTACTTC. This encodes CASSLKRIQETQYF. The chain has TRBV3-1 and TRBJ2-5; no clear D gene. Germline lookup yields CDR1 LGHDT and CDR2 YNNKEL (reference sequence). Trimming took off 4 bases at V and 1 base at J, with 10 bases between the two ends. The CDR3 is 14 amino acids.

This chain uses TRBV12-3 or TRBV12-4 with TRBJ1-2; D not resolved. The V gene lost 6 bases and the J gene lost 8 bases, with 16 bases spanning the gap. This CDR3 has 13 residues. Written as DNA, the CDR3 is TGTGCCAGCAGCCCTCGGACGTTCGGGGGCTACACCTTC. It yields the protein CASSPRTFGGYTF.

The chain carries TRBV6-1 and TRBJ2-1; TRBD1 aligns across 9 bases. The end of the DNA is better explained by TRBJ2-7, so the J call may be wrong. Germline V lookup: CDR1 MNHNS, CDR2 SASEGT. The CDR3 spans 16 residues. CDR3 loop: CASSATGTGSNNEQYF. The CDR3 DNA reads TGTGCCAGCAGTGCCACCGGGACAGGGTCAAACAATGAGCAGTACTTC.

This chain joins TRBV6-1 and TRBJ2-7, with D unclear. There are 15 residues in the CDR3. V was shortened by 0 bases and J by 2 bases, with 11 bases between the two germline ends. Germline CDR1 MNHNS, CDR2 SASEGT. CDR3 in DNA: TGTGCCAGCAGTGAAGCGGCCTGGGTTACCTACGAGCAGTACTTC. This translates into CASSEAAWVTYEQYF.

CDR3 region: CASSFSAGMVTDTQYF. DNA of the CDR3: TGTGCCAGCAGTTTCTCAGCAGGGATGGTCACAGATACGCAGTATTTT. The V gene is TRBV27, the J gene TRBJ2-3, with D possibly matching TRBD1 (5 bases). V was trimmed by 3 bases and J by 2 bases, leaving 15 bases between them. Germline CDR1 MNHEY, CDR2 SMNVEV (reference sequence). This CDR3 has 16 amino acids.

The chain links TRBV7-2 to TRBJ2-1; D may correspond to TRBD1 or TRBD2 (5 bases each). Trimming took 8 bases from V and 2 from J, leaving 28 bases between them. The CDR3 is made up of 19 amino acids. Germline values: CDR1 SGHTA, CDR2 FQGNSA. CDR3 protein: CASFRSGGSHLGAYNEQFF. The CDR3 DNA follows: TGTGCCAGCTTCAGGAGTGGGGGTTCCCACCTCGGGGCCTACAATGAGCAGTTCTTC.